This TCR beta chain was captured in a study of OX40 agonist ivuxolimab in advanced cancers. TCRdb keeps only in-frame clones here, not all; method: immunoSEQ multiplex PCR. This sample has 65,000 to 85,000 clones; about 88% occur once, and the top ten carry 2% to 2.5%. The CDR3 runs 14 residues. The receptor comes from an adult with an advanced solid tumor such as melanoma, head and neck, liver or kidney cancer. The sequences come from CD4+ or CD8+ T cells sorted from blood, collected in a trial of the OX40 agonist ivuxolimab. This sequence joins TRBV21-1 and TRBJ1-1; the table's D gene call, TRBD1, was not cross checked with the DNA. TRBV21-1 is annotated as a pseudogene. CDR3 coding DNA: TGTGCCAGCAGCAAAACCGGGACAGGAAATGAAGCTTTCTTT. Amino acid sequence: CASSKTGTGNEAFF.